This TCR beta chain was observed in a study of blood T cell repertoires in COVID-19. Background on the study: Acute and convalescent COVID-19 samples came from the United States, Italy and Spain.

Authors' data handling: Amplifying reference gene primers gave estimates of nucleated cell counts. Repertoires were generated with immunoSEQ multiplex PCR, while TCRdb's copy carries only in-frame clones and drops some. Clone size and the V and J calls come from that table; the DNA yielded D and trimming. The table lists approximately 140,000 clones, more than 75% of them singletons. Input material: peripheral blood. The TCR was taken from a human donor with acute or convalescent COVID-19. The donor label of this sample is uncertain.

The CDR3 nucleotides read TGTGCCAGTAGTCGAGGGGACTGGAAAGAGACCCAGTACTTC. Translating it yields CASSRGDWKETQYF. The chain combines TRBV19 with TRBJ2-5; tentatively, D is TRBD2 (6 bases). Germline CDR1 reads LNHDA; CDR2 reads SQIVND (reference sequence). This CDR3 contains 14 residues. V was trimmed by 5 bases and J by 3 bases, leaving 13 bases between them.